The TCR beta chain described here comes from a study of long-term antiretroviral therapy in people with HIV. The CDR3 is made up of 18 amino acids. V dropped 2 bases and J dropped 7 bases, with 22 bases sitting between them. CDR1 and CDR2 from the germline V gene are SGDLS and YYNGEE. This clone was seen a single time. Runs used v3.0 of the immunoSEQ assay and were done at survey level. Measured with immunoSEQ multiplex PCR; TCRdb has only the in-frame clones, and not every one. The table records around 20,000 clones, around 84% of them present only once. The sample in question was unsorted PBMCs, obtained 0.9 years after starting antiretroviral therapy. The chain uses TRBV9 and TRBJ1-6; D is perhaps TRBD1 (5 bases). This TCR was recovered from a man in his late teens or twenties with HIV. DNA of the CDR3: TGTGCCAGCAGCGTGGGGGGATCCCTGCTTACGACCAATTCACCCCTCCACTTT. It encodes CASSVGGSLLTTNSPLHF. Combining the CDR3 with reference TRBV9 and TRBJ1-6 gives the whole variable domain DSGVTQTPKHLITATGQRVTLRCSPRSGDLSVYWYQQSLDQGLQFLIQYYNGEERAKGNILERFSAQQFPDLHSELNLSSLELGDSALYFCASSVGGSLLTTNSPLHFGNGTRLTVT.